This T cell receptor beta chain is drawn from a study of cytomegalovirus exposure and HLA in healthy donors. Both 60 Vbeta primers and 13 Jbeta primers went into the PCR. Study processing details: A later analysis tallied 80 million or so unique TCR beta chains, approximately 11 million of them shared. The assay was immunoSEQ multiplex PCR, and TCRdb's table has in-frame clones only and misses some. V, J and clone size reflect that table, while D and trimming were determined from the DNA. The data show over 100,000 clones, around 70% seen once. Trimming removed 2 bases at V and 0 bases at J, with 11 bases between. CDR3 length: 16 residues. Per germline, CDR1 SNHLY and CDR2 FYNNEI. This clone was seen a few times.

The rearrangement links TRBV2 to TRBJ2-1; D gene unclear. Sequenced sample: PBMCs. This clonotype was obtained from a man in his thirties or forties in good health and CMV-seropositive. CDR3 residues: CASSEIGASSYNEQFF. The CDR3 region has the DNA TGTGCCAGCAGTGAAATTGGAGCGAGCTCCTACAATGAGCAGTTCTTC.